The 24 T cell receptor beta chains below were found in one sample sequenced in a study of control samples from healthy donors and cancer patients (dated by TCRdb to the early 2020s). The receptor library was made with the immunoSEQ multiplex PCR assay. TCRdb carries this immuneACCESS record with in-frame sequences only. Its versions omit some clonotypes, under half of them owing to an unresolved V gene in the studies checked, with the rest unexplained. Within this sample are tens of thousands of clones, with about 88% of them counted one time only. The ten largest clonotypes hold around 40% of the sample. The sample taken for sequencing was PBMCs. These receptors were taken from a man in his 70s with lung cancer.

The chain is built from TRBV5-1 and TRBJ2-7; no clear D. The CDR3 extends over 14 amino acids. Germline CDR1 SGHRS, CDR2 YFSETQ. Trimming took 5 bases from V and 3 from J, leaving 15 bases between them. DNA of the CDR3: TGCGCCAGCAGGAAGGATAACGGTTACTACGAGCAGTACTTC. This encodes CASRKDNGYYEQYF.

This clone was seen more than once but under ten times. The chain joins TRBV3-1 (or the pseudogene TRBV3-2) to TRBJ2-7, with D perhaps given as TRBD1 or TRBD2 (5 bases each). Germline-derived CDR1 and CDR2 are LGHDT and YNNKEL (reference sequence). The CDR3 totals 13 residues. V gave up 3 bases and J gave up 6 bases, with 12 bases separating them. The CDR3 DNA is TGTGCCAGCAGCCAGGGGACGATGGGCGAGCAGTACTTC. This codes for CASSQGTMGEQYF.

J is TRBJ1-6 and V is TRBV10-2, with D perhaps TRBD1 (6 bases). Germline assignment: CDR1 WSHSY and CDR2 SAAADI. This CDR3 region has 15 residues. The ends were cut back, 2 bases at V and 6 bases at J, with 11 bases in the middle. The CDR3 protein is CASSEGTIGNSPLHF. The CDR3 DNA is TGCGCCAGCAGTGAGGGGACAATTGGTAATTCACCCCTCCACTTT.

The chain joins TRBV4-2 to TRBJ2-2; no clear D gene. The CDR3 totals 13 residues. Germline CDR1 LGHNA, CDR2 YNFKEQ. The V and J ends lost 0 bases and 7 bases respectively, with 6 bases between them. CDR3 loop: CASSQESGGELFF. The CDR3 bases are TGTGCCAGCAGCCAAGAGAGTGGCGGGGAGCTGTTTTTT.

The DNA of the CDR3 is TGTGCCAGCAGCTTACCACCAAACACCGGGGAGCTGTTTTTT. Residues: CASSLPPNTGELFF. V usage is TRBV11-2 and J usage is TRBJ2-2; D is unresolved. From germline, CDR1 is SGHAT and CDR2 FQNNGV. The germline V and J ends were trimmed by 2 bases and 2 bases, with 6 bases remaining between them. The CDR3 has 14 residues.

The chain has TRBV28 and TRBJ2-1; TRBD1 matches 7 bases. The CDR3 extends over 15 amino acids. V lost 5 bases, J lost 4 bases, and 8 bases stayed unmatched. Germline-derived CDR1 and CDR2 are MDHEN and SYDVKM. DNA of the CDR3: TGTGCCAGCAGTCCCCGGTCAGGGGGATACAATGAGCAGTTCTTC. It translates to CASSPRSGGYNEQFF.

Comments on this clone: An end of the junction differs from the germline gene, which may be a read error. V gene TRBV30 combines with J gene TRBJ1-1; TRBD1 matches 8 bases. The CDR3 has 14 amino acids. From germline, CDR1 is GTSNPN and CDR2 SVGIG (reference sequence). CDR3 bases: TGTGCCTGGGGTGTGGACAGGGAGAACACTGAAGCTTTCTTT. Protein product: CAWGVDRENTEAFF.

The rearrangement joins TRBV27 to TRBJ1-1; TRBD1 aligns across 7 bases. The ends lost 5 bases at V and 1 base at J; junction bases unmatched: 10. Germline V gives CDR1 MNHEY, CDR2 SMNVEV (reference sequence). CDR3 size: 16 residues. In nucleotides, the CDR3 is TGTGCCAGCAGTCCACGGACAGGCCCTAAGAACACTGAAGCTTTCTTT. Translation: CASSPRTGPKNTEAFF.

This chain connects TRBV28 to TRBJ2-3; TRBD1 might be the D (6 bases). The length of the CDR3 is 14 residues. Germline V gene sequence: CDR1 MDHEN, CDR2 SYDVKM. The ends were cut back, 6 bases at V and 0 bases at J, with 10 bases in the middle. The CDR3 DNA sequence: TGTGCCAGCAGCCCGGGACATAGCACAGATACGCAGTATTTT. Protein product: CASSPGHSTDTQYF.

This clone has a handful of counts. The chain couples TRBV5-1 to TRBJ2-5, with 7 nucleotides matching TRBD2. CDR1 and CDR2 from the germline V gene are SGHRS and YFSETQ. V shed 0 bases, J shed 1 base, and the junction held 9 bases outside the gene matches. The CDR3 sequence is 17 residues long. The chain's CDR3 is CASSLEASGIRQETQYF. The CDR3 DNA sequence: TGCGCCAGCAGCTTGGAGGCAAGCGGGATTCGCCAAGAGACCCAGTACTTC.

The V and J genes are TRBV30 and TRBJ1-6; 7 bases fit TRBD1. The CDR3 has 15 amino acids. The germline CDR1 and CDR2 sequences are GTSNPN and SVGIG (reference sequence). J was trimmed by 7 bases and V by 0 bases; bases with no gene match: 6. CDR3 nucleotides: TGTGCCTGGAGTGTACAGACAGGGTGGAATTCACCCCTCCACTTT. This codes for CAWSVQTGWNSPLHF.

This clone showed up many times. The V gene is TRBV20-1, the J gene TRBJ2-7, with D tentatively TRBD2 (5 bases). The CDR3 consists of 15 residues. The germline V gene has CDR1 DFQATT and CDR2 SNEGSKA (reference sequence). Between the trimmed V and J ends, which lost 3 bases and 3 bases, there was a span of 18 bases. CDR3 bases: TGCAGTGCTAGTCGTCCGGTAGCGAGGGTCTACGAGCAGTACTTC. Its translation: CSASRPVARVYEQYF.

The genes are TRBV14 and TRBJ1-3, with D maybe TRBD1 (6 bases). Germline loops: CDR1 SGHDN, CDR2 FVKESK. Trimming stripped 4 bases from V and 0 bases from J, with 13 bases between. This CDR3 is built from 16 residues. The CDR3 region is CASSRDIRISGNTIYF. The CDR3, as DNA: TGTGCCAGCAGCCGGGACATCCGTATCTCTGGAAACACCATATATTTT. Complete variable domain (other parts from reference TRBV14 and TRBJ1-3): EAGVTQFPSHSVIEKGQTVTLRCDPISGHDNLYWYRRVMGKEIKFLLHFVKESKQDESGMPNNRFLAERTGGTYSTLKVQPAELEDSGVYFCASSRDIRISGNTIYFGEGSWLTVV.

At least ten counts were recorded for this clone. This chain joins TRBV30 and TRBJ1-5; D is unclear. Germline V gene sequence: CDR1 GTSNPN, CDR2 SVGIG (reference sequence). CDR3 length: 12 residues. V lost 3 bases and J lost 2, with 5 bases in between. The DNA for the CDR3 is TGTGCCTGGAGCGACGGCAATCAGCCCCAGCATTTT. Protein: CAWSDGNQPQHF.

This chain joins TRBV6-1 and TRBJ2-3; 9 positions agree with TRBD2. CDR3 length: 15 residues. From germline, CDR1 is MNHNS and CDR2 SASEGT. The V gene end was trimmed by 1 base and the J gene end by 4 bases; junction bases not matched to a gene: 3. The CDR3 DNA is TGTGCCAGCAGTGAAGGTGGCGGGGGGGCAGATACGCAGTATTTT. This translates into CASSEGGGGADTQYF.

The V call is TRBV5-4, the J call TRBJ1-2; 7 bases fit TRBD1. Trimming cost V 10 bases and J 4 bases; bases outside gene matches: 7. CDR3 length: 12 amino acids. Germline CDR1 SGHNT, CDR2 YYREEE (reference sequence). As DNA, the CDR3 is TGTGCCGACCGACAGGGATGCTATGGCTACACCTTC. This translates into CADRQGCYGYTF.

The chain is built from TRBV19 and TRBJ2-6; perhaps TRBD1 as D (6 bases). The CDR3 contains 16 residues. V was clipped by 1 base and J by 2 bases, with 9 bases between them. From germline, CDR1 is LNHDA and CDR2 SQIVND (reference sequence). As DNA, the CDR3 is TGTGCCAGTAGTATAGTTCCAGGGGCTGGGGCCAACGTCCTGACTTTC. This codes for CASSIVPGAGANVLTF.

This rearrangement joins TRBV5-1 to TRBJ1-1; D gene unclear. The germline V gene encodes CDR1 SGHRS and CDR2 YFSETQ. The CDR3 contains 14 residues. Trimming took off 6 bases at V and 1 base at J, with 13 bases between the two ends. CDR3 residues: CASNLGSSNTEAFF. CDR3 DNA sequence: TGCGCCAGCAATCTAGGGTCCTCGAACACTGAAGCTTTCTTT. The whole variable domain, filled in from reference TRBV5-1 and TRBJ1-1, reads KAGVTQTPRYLIKTRGQQVTLSCSPISGHRSVSWYQQTPGQGLQFLFEYFSETQRNKGNFPGRFSGRQFSNSRSEMNVSTLELGDSALYLCASNLGSSNTEAFFGQGTRLTVV.

The gene calls are TRBV14 and TRBJ1-4, with D possibly being TRBD1 (5 bases). CDR3 length equals 16 residues. Looked up from germline, CDR1 is SGHDN and CDR2 is FVKESK. Between the trimmed V and J ends, which lost 4 bases and 8 bases, there was a span of 20 bases. The DNA of the CDR3 is TGTGCCAGCAGCCGCTCCGGGACTTTGAGGAAGGAAAAACTGTTTTTT. Its translation: CASSRSGTLRKEKLFF. The variable domain in full, completed from reference TRBV14 and TRBJ1-4, reads EAGVTQFPSHSVIEKGQTVTLRCDPISGHDNLYWYRRVMGKEIKFLLHFVKESKQDESGMPNNRFLAERTGGTYSTLKVQPAELEDSGVYFCASSRSGTLRKEKLFFGSGTQLSVL.

This clone was counted only a few times. The chain is built from TRBV7-9 and TRBJ1-2, with D uncertain. The germline V gene has CDR1 SEHNR and CDR2 FQNEAQ (reference sequence). The length of the CDR3 is 16 residues. V dropped 1 base and J dropped 7 bases, with 19 bases sitting between them. The CDR3 region is CASSLDRAQVGFGYTF. The CDR3 coding sequence is TGTGCCAGCAGCTTAGATAGGGCGCAGGTCGGCTTTGGCTACACCTTC.

The gene calls are TRBV16 and TRBJ2-7, with D maybe TRBD2 (6 bases). V dropped 4 bases and J dropped 0 bases, with 19 bases sitting between them. Germline CDR1 and CDR2: KGHSY and FQNENV. The length of the CDR3 is 17 residues. The CDR3 protein is CASSPNPRDFTSYEQYF. In nucleotides, the CDR3 is TGTGCCAGCAGCCCAAACCCCCGGGACTTCACCTCCTACGAGCAGTACTTC.

This chain links TRBV7-8 with TRBJ2-5, with TRBD1 as a possible D gene (5 bases). Germline assignment: CDR1 SGHVS and CDR2 FQNEAQ. The CDR3 contains 15 residues. V was shortened by 3 bases and J by 2 bases, with 13 bases between the two germline ends. CDR3 loop: CASSFRAWGQETQYF. Written as DNA, the CDR3 is TGTGCCAGCAGCTTCAGGGCGTGGGGACAAGAGACCCAGTACTTC.

V and J are TRBV7-8 and TRBJ2-1, with 7 bases fitting TRBD1. The CDR3 has 14 residues. Per germline, CDR1 SGHVS and CDR2 FQNEAQ. V lost 2 bases to trimming and J lost 7 bases; unmatched junction nucleotides: 5. CDR3 in amino acids: CASSLPSQGNEQFF. The CDR3 nucleotides are TGTGCCAGCAGCTTACCTTCACAGGGGAATGAGCAGTTCTTC.

V is TRBV5-1 and J is TRBJ2-7, with 7 bases identical to TRBD2. CDR1 SGHRS and CDR2 YFSETQ come from the germline V gene. The junction had 3 bases not matched to a gene; V was cut back by 0 bases and J by 6 bases. CDR3 length: 13 amino acids. CDR3 in amino acids: CASSLAGGVEQYF. For the CDR3, the DNA is TGCGCCAGCAGCTTGGCGGGGGGAGTCGAGCAGTACTTC.